The clone carrying this T cell receptor beta chain has a handful of counts. No antigen is known for it. RNA transcripts yielded amplified TCR beta CDR3 regions. The HTBI primer set was used in a first-round RT-PCR of the TCR CDR3. TCRdb passed the multiplex PCR reads through MiXCR, listing each CDR3 protein once. The sample includes 500,000 to 550,000 distinct CDR3 sequences, just under 20% of them seen just once. The data were taken from a study of T cells in Graves' hyperthyroidism and ophthalmopathy. Broader study findings: Ophthalmopathy was distinguished from stable hyperthyroidism by 13 V-J signatures.

Approximately 9.3 ml of fresh peripheral blood supplied the PBMCs. This CDR3 has 15 residues. From germline, CDR1 is SGHRS and CDR2 YFSETQ. V lost 4 bases and J lost 0, with 8 bases in between. The sequence was obtained from a man aged 40-49 years with Graves' ophthalmopathy. The sample comprised blood. This rearrangement joins TRBV5-1 to TRBJ1-6; tentative D call: TRBD1 (5 bases). The CDR3 is CASSADSSYNSPLHF. The DNA for the CDR3 is TGCGCCAGCAGCGCCGACAGCTCCTATAATTCACCCCTCCACTTT.